Each of the 31 T cell receptor beta chains below was sequenced from the same sample in a study of T-cell memory formation after mild COVID-19. MiXCR, run by TCRdb on the 5' RACE reads, gives a single entry per CDR3 protein. In the table there are about 110,000 distinct CDR3 sequences, about an eighth of which are singletons. The sample taken for sequencing was PBMCs or a T cell subset sorted from them (not recorded which). These receptor sequences come from a man between 18 and 29 years old who had mild COVID-19 (a few samples of this study predate the infection). Cell type and time point are not known.

The gene calls are TRBV4-1 and TRBJ2-7; D remains unclear. The CDR3 runs 15 residues. Germline-derived CDR1 and CDR2 are MGHRA and YSYEKL. V gave up 0 bases and J gave up 1 base, with 10 bases separating them. The CDR3 reads CASSQERTPSYEQYF. The CDR3 DNA is TGCGCCAGCAGCCAAGAGAGGACGCCTTCCTACGAGCAGTACTTC.

The chain uses TRBV6-6 and TRBJ2-3; D not resolved. The CDR3 is made up of 13 amino acids. Trimming pared 4 bases from V and 6 bases from J, leaving 11 bases between. Germline-derived CDR1 and CDR2 are MNHNY and SVGAGI (reference sequence). CDR3 region: CASSSSYRDTQYF. CDR3 bases: TGTGCCAGCAGTTCCTCTTATAGGGATACGCAGTATTTT.

This clonotype came up a few times. The chain combines TRBV11-1 with TRBJ2-7; D is perhaps TRBD1 (5 bases). Looked up from germline, CDR1 is SGHAT and CDR2 is FQDESV (reference sequence). This CDR3 comprises 12 residues. The ends were cut back, 4 bases at V and 2 bases at J, with 6 bases in the middle. The CDR3 sequence is CASSSRAYEQYF. The CDR3 nucleotides read TGTGCCAGCAGCTCCAGGGCCTACGAGCAGTACTTC.

This clonotype was seen only a few times. The chain recombines TRBV12-3 or TRBV12-4 with TRBJ1-2; D gene ambiguous. The CDR3 has 13 amino acids. V lost 2 bases and J lost 0, with 4 bases in between. CDR3 coding DNA: TGTGCCAGCAGTTTACGTCCTAACTATGGCTACACCTTC. Its translation: CASSLRPNYGYTF.

V and J are TRBV29-1 and TRBJ2-1; tentative D call: TRBD2 (6 bases). V was cut by 3 bases and J by 1 base, with 16 bases left in between. Germline CDR1 SQVTM, CDR2 ANQGSEA. CDR3 length equals 16 residues. The chain's CDR3 is CSVEHPLAVSYNEQFF. The CDR3 bases are TGCAGCGTTGAGCACCCACTAGCCGTTTCCTACAATGAGCAGTTCTTC.

This clonotype was counted ten times or more. J is TRBJ2-3 and V is TRBV6-4; 10 bases match TRBD2. The germline gives CDR1 MRHNA, CDR2 SNTAGT. Trimming took 0 bases from V and 4 from J; bases not matched to a gene: 1. This CDR3 is built from 15 residues. Here the CDR3 reads CASSDSSGGPDTQYF. In nucleotides, the CDR3 is TGTGCCAGCAGTGACTCTAGCGGGGGGCCAGATACGCAGTATTTT.

V is TRBV7-9 and J is TRBJ2-3, with D maybe TRBD1 (5 bases). This CDR3 region has 15 residues. CDR1 SEHNR and CDR2 FQNEAQ come from the germline V gene (reference sequence). Trimming left V 1 base short and J 2 bases short, with 10 bases between. The DNA of the CDR3 is TGTGCCAGCAGCTTAGTTCGGACAAACACAGATACGCAGTATTTT. It codes for CASSLVRTNTDTQYF.

CDR3 coding DNA: TGTGCCAGCAGCGTAGCTACAGACTACGAGCAGTACGTC. It codes for CASSVATDYEQYV. The chain carries TRBV9 and TRBJ2-7; no clear D. The germline V and J ends were trimmed by 0 bases and 3 bases, with 7 bases remaining between them. Germline assignment: CDR1 SGDLS and CDR2 YYNGEE. CDR3 length: 13 amino acids.

The rearrangement joins TRBV4-3 to TRBJ2-7; the D gene is possibly TRBD1 (6 bases). V was shortened by 0 bases and J by 4 bases, with 19 bases between the two germline ends. Germline V gives CDR1 LGHNA, CDR2 YSLEER. This CDR3 is built from 17 residues. CDR3 nucleotides: TGCGCCAGCAGCCAAGATGGTATTCCGAGGACAGCTTACGAGCAGTACGTC. Protein sequence: CASSQDGIPRTAYEQYV.

In its sample, this clonotype was seen many times. V gene TRBV27 combines with J gene TRBJ1-4; D unclear. V was cut by 5 bases and J by 3 bases, with 10 bases left in between. This CDR3 has 14 residues. CDR1 is MNHEY, CDR2 SMNVEV, per germline (reference sequence). CDR3 residues: CASSPLGSNEKLFF. The CDR3 bases are TGTGCCAGCAGTCCCCTGGGCTCTAATGAAAAACTGTTTTTT.

This clonotype appeared a few times. The chain carries TRBV7-8 and TRBJ2-2; D uncertain. The length of the CDR3 is 18 residues. Per germline, CDR1 SGHVS and CDR2 FQNEAQ. V was pared by 4 bases and J by 2 bases, with 20 bases between. The CDR3 region is CASSSLPGDSQNTGELFF. The CDR3, as DNA: TGTGCCAGCAGCTCCCTCCCTGGCGATAGCCAAAACACCGGGGAGCTGTTTTTT.

A few counts support this clonotype. The V call is TRBV7-2, the J call TRBJ1-1, with D unresolved. The V end lost 5 bases, the J end lost 4 bases, and 8 bases lay between the germline ends. The V gene's germline CDR1 is SGHTA and CDR2 FQGNSA. The CDR3 sequence is 12 residues long. The CDR3: CASSRAATEAFF. CDR3 DNA sequence: TGTGCCAGCAGCCGTGCCGCCACTGAAGCTTTCTTT.

The CDR3 reads CASSHTQNSNYGYTF. CDR3 in DNA: TGCGCCAGCAGCCATACCCAAAACTCTAACTATGGCTACACCTTC. This chain connects TRBV4-1 to TRBJ1-2, with no clear D. Trimming took 3 bases from V and 0 from J, leaving 11 bases between them. This CDR3 contains 15 residues. Germline CDR1 is MGHRA and CDR2 is YSYEKL.

This clonotype ranks as hyperexpanded (1% or more). The chain couples TRBV12-3 or TRBV12-4 to TRBJ2-7, with a possible D match to TRBD1 (5 bases). The ends were cut back, 3 bases at V and 2 bases at J, with 8 bases in the middle. The CDR3 sequence is 13 residues long. CDR3 sequence (DNA): TGTGCCAGCAGTTTTTGGACACCCTACGAGCAGTACTTC. Its protein is CASSFWTPYEQYF.

This clonotype was seen a few times. The V call is TRBV4-1, the J call TRBJ1-1, with D maybe TRBD1 (5 bases). The length of the CDR3 is 11 residues. The germline gives CDR1 MGHRA, CDR2 YSYEKL. V shed 6 bases and J shed 7 bases, with 9 bases lying between them. The CDR3 nucleotides are TGCGCCAGCAGAAACACAGGTGAAGCTTTCTTT. This translates into CASRNTGEAFF.

The chain couples TRBV6-5 to TRBJ1-1; 7 bases align to TRBD1. The CDR3 is 13 amino acids. Trimming took 2 bases from V and 8 from J; bases not matched to a gene: 5. The germline CDR1 and CDR2 sequences are MNHEY and SVGAGI. The CDR3 nucleotides are TGTGCCAGCAGTTACACGGTGACAGGGGAAGCTTTCTTT. Its translation: CASSYTVTGEAFF.

This clonotype has only a few counts. V usage is TRBV4-1 and J usage is TRBJ2-2; 7 bases agree with TRBD1. CDR1 MGHRA and CDR2 YSYEKL come from the germline V gene. V trimming: 2 bases; J trimming: 6 bases; junction bases outside the gene matches: 3. The CDR3 runs 14 residues. The CDR3 protein is CASSQRQGAGELFF. The CDR3 region has the DNA TGCGCCAGCAGCCAACGCCAGGGGGCCGGGGAGCTGTTTTTT.

This chain uses TRBV11-3 with TRBJ2-3; maybe TRBD2 (5 bases). This CDR3 is 15 amino acids long. CDR1 is SGHNT and CDR2 is YENEEA in the germline V gene. The V end lost 5 bases, the J end lost 3 bases, and 15 bases lay between the germline ends. The CDR3 DNA follows: TGTGCCAGCAGCCCCCCGGATCCGGGGACAGATACGCAGTATTTT. Residues: CASSPPDPGTDTQYF.

V and J are TRBV4-3 and TRBJ1-5, with D unclear. Looked up from germline, CDR1 is LGHNA and CDR2 is YSLEER. The CDR3 runs 14 residues. V gave up 0 bases and J gave up 6 bases, with 9 bases separating them. CDR3 bases: TGCGCCAGCAGCCAAGAGCGGGGTAGTCAGCCCCAGCATTTT. Translation: CASSQERGSQPQHF.

This clonotype has only a few counts. The chain is built from TRBV12-3 or TRBV12-4 and TRBJ2-2; D is possibly TRBD1 (6 bases). The CDR3 is 14 amino acids. V was trimmed by 7 bases and J by 4 bases, leaving 13 bases between them. In DNA, the CDR3 is TGTGCCAGCACCGAACAGGGCCGCACCGGGGAGCTGTTTTTT. It translates to CASTEQGRTGELFF.

As regards this clonotype: A much larger clone differs by one base, so this may be a read error. The V and J genes are TRBV7-9 and TRBJ1-1; maybe TRBD1 (6 bases). Germline CDR1 is SEHNR and CDR2 is FQNEAQ (reference sequence). CDR3 length: 13 amino acids. Here the CDR3 DNA reads TGTGCCAGCAGGTTAGGGGGGAACACTGAAGCTTTCTTT. It is translated as CASRLGGNTEAFF.

This chain uses TRBV6-2 or TRBV6-3 with TRBJ2-6; D unresolved. Trimming stripped 2 bases from V and 2 bases from J, with 7 bases between. Germline CDR1 and CDR2: MNHEY and SVGEGT. The length of the CDR3 is 15 residues. The DNA for the CDR3 is TGTGCCAGCAGTTACCGGGCACCTGGGGCCAACGTCCTGACTTTC. Amino acid sequence: CASSYRAPGANVLTF.

The V call is TRBV20-1, the J call TRBJ1-6, with TRBD1 as a possible D gene (6 bases). The CDR3 length is 16 residues. From germline, CDR1 is DFQATT and CDR2 SNEGSKA (reference sequence). The V and J ends lost 2 bases and 5 bases respectively, with 16 bases between them. The DNA for the CDR3 is TGCAGTGCTAGATCCATCGGGACATTCGATAATTCACCCCTCCACTTT. Amino acid sequence: CSARSIGTFDNSPLHF.

The sample holds many counts of this clonotype. The genes are TRBV7-9 and TRBJ2-4, with D maybe TRBD1 (5 bases). Germline V CDR1 and CDR2: SEHNR, FQNEAQ (reference sequence). With 1 base removed from V and 8 bases from J, the gap between germline ends came to 15 bases. The CDR3 consists of 15 residues. The CDR3 DNA reads as TGTGCCAGCAGCTTAGAAAGGGGTCCTGCGGACATTCAGTACTTC. Translation gives CASSLERGPADIQYF.

This clonotype has just a few counts. The V and J genes are TRBV30 and TRBJ2-7, with D possibly TRBD1 on 5 matching bases. The V and J ends lost 5 bases and 4 bases respectively, with 12 bases between them. This CDR3 spans 12 amino acids. CDR1 is GTSNPN, CDR2 SVGIG, per germline (reference sequence). The CDR3 region is CAWHTSGYEQYF. The CDR3 coding sequence is TGTGCCTGGCACACGTCAGGGTACGAGCAGTACTTC. Filled out from reference TRBV30 and TRBJ2-7, the complete variable domain reads SQTIHQWPATLVQPVGSPLSLECTVEGTSNPNLYWYRQAAGRGLQLLFYSVGIGQISSEVPQNLSASRPQDRQFILSSKKLLLSDSGFYLCAWHTSGYEQYFGPGTRLTVT.

This chain connects TRBV3-1 to TRBJ1-2; 8 positions match TRBD1. CDR3 length: 14 residues. J lost 5 bases, V lost 8 bases, and 10 bases had no gene match. Per the germline V gene, CDR1 is LGHDT and CDR2 is YNNKEL (reference sequence). CDR3 region: CASANPDREYGYTF. The CDR3 DNA reads as TGTGCCAGCGCGAACCCGGACAGGGAGTATGGCTACACCTTC.

This clonotype turned up a few times. The V call is TRBV4-2, the J call TRBJ2-3, with 9 bases lining up with TRBD2. Germline trimming cut 1 base from V and 3 bases from J; bases unmatched to any gene: 5. Germline assignment: CDR1 LGHNA and CDR2 YNFKEQ. This CDR3 contains 16 residues. The CDR3 spells CASSQVAGEETDTQYF. DNA for the CDR3: TGTGCCAGCAGCCAAGTAGCGGGGGAGGAAACAGATACGCAGTATTTT.

This clonotype occurred many times. The rearrangement joins TRBV6-5 to TRBJ2-2, with 9 nucleotides matching TRBD1. V was clipped by 2 bases and J by 2 bases; unmatched bases: 6. The V gene's germline CDR1 is MNHEY and CDR2 SVGAGI. The CDR3 length is 17 residues. CDR3 in DNA: TGTGCCAGCAGTTACCCCGGACAGGGGCCCAACACCGGGGAGCTGTTTTTT. Translating it yields CASSYPGQGPNTGELFF.

This clonotype was counted a few times. CDR3: CASSQFLQDRLSNQPQHF. Written as DNA, the CDR3 is TGCGCCAGCAGCCAATTCCTACAGGACAGGTTGTCAAATCAGCCCCAGCATTTT. J is TRBJ1-5 and V is TRBV4-1; 7 nucleotides align to TRBD1. From germline, CDR1 is MGHRA and CDR2 YSYEKL. V trimming: 2 bases; J trimming: 4 bases; junction bases outside the gene matches: 14. The CDR3 has 18 amino acids.

This clonotype turned up a few times. The chain uses TRBV12-3 or TRBV12-4 and TRBJ1-2, with 9 bases fitting TRBD1. CDR3 length: 15 amino acids. With 4 bases clipped from V and 2 bases from J, the junction kept 5 bases outside the gene matches. The CDR3 loop is CASSSPGQGNYGYTF. DNA of the CDR3: TGTGCCAGCAGTTCCCCCGGACAGGGGAACTATGGCTACACCTTC.

This clonotype was counted ten times or more. The rearrangement joins TRBV5-1 to TRBJ2-3; D is perhaps TRBD2 (5 bases). Trimming shortened V by 0 bases and J by 0 bases, and 8 bases separated the two germline ends. The CDR3 is made up of 15 amino acids. CDR1 and CDR2 (germline): SGHRS, YFSETQ. Here the CDR3 reads CASSLAGVSTDTQYF. CDR3 DNA: TGCGCCAGCAGCTTGGCCGGGGTCAGCACAGATACGCAGTATTTT.